This T cell receptor beta chain was sequenced in a study of radiotherapy plus CTLA-4 blockade in lung cancer. Study information: Objective responses were observed in 18% of patients, and disease control was achieved by about 30%.

Profiling relied on immunoSEQ multiplex PCR, and the TCRdb table lists in-frame clones only, not all of them. The sample records around 37,000 clones, around 74% being singletons. The CDR3 loop spans 18 amino acids. Germline CDR1 is SGHRS and CDR2 is YFSETQ. After removal of 0 bases from V and 4 bases from J, the junction contained 10 bases not matched to a gene. This sample comprised peripheral blood, obtained from a patient treated with radiotherapy plus ipilimumab. The sequence came from a human donor with non-small cell lung cancer that progressed on radiotherapy plus ipilimumab. V usage is TRBV5-1 and J usage is TRBJ2-2; TRBD2 agrees at 9 bases. The CDR3 region is CASSLGGSGSRGTGELFF. Written as DNA, the CDR3 is TGCGCCAGCAGCTTGGGGGGTAGCGGGAGCCGAGGCACCGGGGAGCTGTTTTTT.